The 16 T cell receptor beta chains reported below all come from one sample, sequenced in a study of T cells in Graves' hyperthyroidism and ophthalmopathy (dated by TCRdb to the late 2010s). Libraries were made using multiplex PCR. Sequencer: Illumina HiSeq 2000. TCR beta CDR3 regions were amplified from RNA transcripts. For the first round of RT-PCR on the TCR CDR3, the HTBI primer set was used together with the Qiagen OneStep RT-PCR kit. The public reads were reanalyzed by TCRdb: fastp trimming at Q25, MiXCR alignment, in-frame beta chains only. A single entry per CDR3 protein holds the most common genes and DNA from its merged rows. In all, the sample holds about 480,000 distinct CDR3 sequences, and approximately 25% of those were seen once. The ten largest clones add up to roughly 10% of the sample. The sequenced sample consisted of blood. The receptors originated from a woman aged 25 to 39 with Graves' ophthalmopathy.

The chain combines TRBV12-3 or TRBV12-4 with TRBJ2-7; weak D call: TRBD1 (6 bases). The CDR3 is 13 residues long. V shed 6 bases and J shed 6 bases, with 15 bases lying between them. CDR3 in amino acids: CASSPEIGGEQYF. As DNA, the CDR3 is TGTGCCAGCAGCCCCGAAATAGGGGGCGAGCAGTACTTC.

This clonotype was counted only a few times. J is TRBJ2-7 and V is TRBV29-1, with a possible D match to TRBD1 (5 bases). CDR1 is SQVTM, CDR2 ANQGSEA, per germline. The CDR3 length is 14 residues. Trimming cost V 0 bases and J 4 bases, with 13 bases left between them. CDR3 coding DNA: TGCAGCGTTGAAGATGCAGGGAATGTATACGAGCAGTACTTC. Protein: CSVEDAGNVYEQYF.

This chain links TRBV2 with TRBJ2-7, with 12 bases aligning to TRBD2. V lost 7 bases to trimming and J lost 3 bases; unmatched junction nucleotides: 4. The CDR3 sequence is 14 residues long. Germline V gene sequence: CDR1 SNHLY, CDR2 FYNNEI. The CDR3 DNA is TGTGCCAGCAAACAGACTAGCGGGGGCTACGAGCAGTACTTC. Its protein is CASKQTSGGYEQYF.

This clonotype has a count of ten or more. The chain links TRBV10-3 to TRBJ1-1, with TRBD1 identical over 7 bases. The trim removed 4 bases at V and 0 bases at J, leaving 2 bases unmatched. The CDR3 length is 14 residues. The germline V gene encodes CDR1 ENHRY and CDR2 SYGVKD. This CDR3 reads CAISVGTVNTEAFF. CDR3 bases: TGTGCCATCAGTGTCGGGACAGTGAACACTGAAGCTTTCTTT.

This clonotype was counted ten times or more. The chain couples TRBV6-2 or TRBV6-3 to TRBJ1-2; TRBD1 might be the D (6 bases). The CDR3 is 12 residues long. V lost 4 bases and J lost 13, with 16 bases in between. CDR1 is MNHEY and CDR2 is SVGEGT in the germline V gene. As DNA, the CDR3 is TGTGCCAGCAGTTCGGGGGCGGCCGCAGCCACCTTC. Its protein is CASSSGAAAATF.

The gene calls are TRBV2 and TRBJ2-7; D assignment may be TRBD1 or TRBD2 (5 bases each). With 6 bases removed from V and 5 bases from J, the gap between germline ends came to 17 bases. The CDR3 sequence is 14 residues long. CDR1 is SNHLY, CDR2 FYNNEI, per germline. CDR3 sequence (DNA): TGTGCCAGCAGGCCGGGACCTCTACCCAACGAGCAGTACTTC. It is translated as CASRPGPLPNEQYF.

The chain couples TRBV20-1 to TRBJ2-5, with TRBD2 matching over 10 bases. This CDR3 has 18 residues. V trimming: 3 bases; J trimming: 2 bases; junction bases outside the gene matches: 15. Germline CDR1 is DFQATT and CDR2 is SNEGSKA (reference sequence). CDR3 coding DNA: TGCAGTGCTAGGGCCCCCCTGAGCGGGGGGGCCGGGCAAGAGACCCAGTACTTC. This translates into CSARAPLSGGAGQETQYF.

This clonotype showed up many times. The chain joins TRBV27 to TRBJ2-5; TRBD1 matches at 10 bases. This CDR3 is 15 amino acids long. V lost 5 bases and J lost 4; bases outside the gene matches: 7. Per the germline V gene, CDR1 is MNHEY and CDR2 is SMNVEV (reference sequence). CDR3 bases: TGTGCCAGCAGTCCACACCGGGACAGGGGAGAGACCCAGTACTTC. Its translation: CASSPHRDRGETQYF.

This clonotype was detected a few times. The CDR3 protein is CATSYTEAFF. CDR3 nucleotide sequence: TGTGCCACCTCATACACTGAAGCTTTCTTT. The J gene is TRBJ1-1, the V gene TRBV6-1; no clear D gene. CDR1 and CDR2 from the germline V gene are MNHNS and SASEGT. This CDR3 comprises 10 residues. Trimming pared 10 bases from V and 3 bases from J, leaving 6 bases between.

The chain is built from TRBV20-1 and TRBJ2-2; maybe TRBD2 (7 bases). CDR3 length: 15 amino acids. Trimming left V 1 base short and J 2 bases short, with 11 bases between. Germline loops: CDR1 DFQATT, CDR2 SNEGSKA (reference sequence). CDR3 in DNA: TGCAGTGCTAGAGGCCGGGGGGCTAACACCGGGGAGCTGTTTTTT. Translated: CSARGRGANTGELFF.

The chain couples TRBV4-1 to TRBJ2-7, with D maybe TRBD2 (7 bases). The ends were cut back, 4 bases at V and 1 base at J, with 14 bases in the middle. Germline CDR1 MGHRA, CDR2 YSYEKL. CDR3 length: 15 amino acids. The CDR3 region has the DNA TGCGCCAGCAGCCGACCGGGGGGCCGATCCTACGAGCAGTACTTC. Its translation: CASSRPGGRSYEQYF.

This chain joins TRBV18 and TRBJ1-1, with 7 bases lining up with TRBD1. Germline assignment: CDR1 KGHSH and CDR2 LQKENI. Losses at the gene ends were 3 bases for V and 5 bases for J; bases not matched to a gene: 12. CDR3 length equals 16 residues. The CDR3 protein is CASSPYRGGETTEAFF. The CDR3 bases are TGTGCCAGCTCACCTTACAGGGGTGGGGAAACTACTGAAGCTTTCTTT.

There are many counts of this clonotype. The rearrangement uses TRBV19 and TRBJ1-5; D unclear. Germline V gives CDR1 LNHDA, CDR2 SQIVND (reference sequence). The V end was cut by 2 bases, the J end by 7 bases, with 9 bases between. This CDR3 is built from 13 residues. CDR3 nucleotide sequence: TGTGCCAGTAGTATAAATGGCGGCCAGCCCCAGCATTTT. Its translation: CASSINGGQPQHF.

V usage is TRBV5-1 and J usage is TRBJ2-7; no reliable D call. This CDR3 has 14 amino acids. V lost 0 bases to trimming and J lost 3 bases, with 10 bases between them. The germline gives CDR1 SGHRS, CDR2 YFSETQ. CDR3 sequence (DNA): TGCGCCAGCAGCTTGGAGGTAGCATTCTACGAGCAGTACTTC. This gives the protein CASSLEVAFYEQYF.

V is TRBV20-1 and J is TRBJ1-5; perhaps TRBD1 as D (6 bases). Germline loops: CDR1 DFQATT, CDR2 SNEGSKA (reference sequence). This CDR3 contains 13 residues. Trimming pared 6 bases from V and 2 bases from J, leaving 11 bases between. CDR3 coding DNA: TGCAGTGCCCCGGACAGCGGCAATCAGCCCCAGCATTTT. Translating gives CSAPDSGNQPQHF.

This clonotype appeared a few times. The rearrangement joins TRBV20-1 to TRBJ2-7; the match to TRBD1 covers 9 bases. The CDR3 spans 14 residues. Looked up from germline, CDR1 is DFQATT and CDR2 is SNEGSKA (reference sequence). The V and J ends lost 5 bases and 6 bases, in that order; junction bases with no gene match: 11. The CDR3 reads CSAHRPGQGTEQYF. CDR3 DNA: TGCAGTGCTCACCGGCCGGGACAGGGTACCGAGCAGTACTTC.